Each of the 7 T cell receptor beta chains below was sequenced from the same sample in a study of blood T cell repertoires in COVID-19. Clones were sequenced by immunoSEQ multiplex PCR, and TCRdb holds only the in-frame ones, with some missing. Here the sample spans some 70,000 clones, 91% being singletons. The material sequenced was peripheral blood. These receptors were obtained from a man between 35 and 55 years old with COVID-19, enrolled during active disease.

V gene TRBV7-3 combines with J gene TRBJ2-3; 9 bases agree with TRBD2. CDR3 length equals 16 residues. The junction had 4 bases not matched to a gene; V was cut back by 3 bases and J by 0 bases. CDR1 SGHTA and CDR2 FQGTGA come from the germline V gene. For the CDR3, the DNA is TGTGCCAGCAGCTTGGGAGCGGGGGGAAGCACAGATACGCAGTATTTT. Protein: CASSLGAGGSTDTQYF. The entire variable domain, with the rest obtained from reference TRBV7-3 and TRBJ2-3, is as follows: GAGVSQTPSNKVTEKGKYVELRCDPISGHTALYWYRQSLGQGPEFLIYFQGTGAADDSGLPNDRFFAVRPEGSVSTLKIQRTERGDSAVYLCASSLGAGGSTDTQYFGPGTRLTVL.

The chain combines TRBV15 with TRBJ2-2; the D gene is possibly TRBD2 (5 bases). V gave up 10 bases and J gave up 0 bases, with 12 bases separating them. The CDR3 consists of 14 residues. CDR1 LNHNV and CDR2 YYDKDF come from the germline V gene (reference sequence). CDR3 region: CAIASGSNTGELFF. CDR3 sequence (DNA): TGTGCCATTGCCTCGGGGTCGAACACCGGGGAGCTGTTTTTT.

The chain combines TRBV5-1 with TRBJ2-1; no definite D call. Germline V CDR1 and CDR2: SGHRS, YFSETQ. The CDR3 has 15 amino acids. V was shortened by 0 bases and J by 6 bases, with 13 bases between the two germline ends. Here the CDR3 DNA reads TGCGCCAGCAGCTTGGCCCCGGGTTCGGTCAATGAGCAGTTCTTC. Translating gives CASSLAPGSVNEQFF.

The chain's CDR3 is CASSQSHGTEGWETQYF. CDR3 DNA sequence: TGTGCCAGCAGCCAATCACATGGGACGGAGGGTTGGGAGACCCAGTACTTC. The chain links TRBV14 to TRBJ2-5; D is possibly TRBD2 (6 bases). Per germline, CDR1 SGHDN and CDR2 FVKESK. The CDR3 spans 17 residues. Between the trimmed V and J ends, which lost 2 bases and 5 bases, there was a span of 21 bases.

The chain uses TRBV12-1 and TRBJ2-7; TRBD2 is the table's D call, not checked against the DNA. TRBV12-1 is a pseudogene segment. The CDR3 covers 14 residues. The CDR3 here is CASSSRTSDWEQYF. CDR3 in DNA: TGTGCCAGCAGCTCGCGGACTAGCGATTGGGAGCAGTACTTC.

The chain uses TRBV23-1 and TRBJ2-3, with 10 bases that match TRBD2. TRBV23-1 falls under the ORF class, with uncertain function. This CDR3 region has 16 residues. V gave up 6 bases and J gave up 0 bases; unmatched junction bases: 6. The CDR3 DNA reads TGCGCCAGCAGGAAACAGACTAGCGGGAGCACAGATACGCAGTATTTT. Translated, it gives CASRKQTSGSTDTQYF.

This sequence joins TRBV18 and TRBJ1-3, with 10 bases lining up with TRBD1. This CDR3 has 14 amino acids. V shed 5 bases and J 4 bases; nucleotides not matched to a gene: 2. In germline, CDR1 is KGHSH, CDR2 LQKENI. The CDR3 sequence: CASSGQGEGNTIYF. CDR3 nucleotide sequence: TGTGCCAGCTCAGGACAGGGGGAAGGAAACACCATATATTTT.